This entry describes one T cell receptor beta chain. Measured with immunoSEQ multiplex PCR; TCRdb has only the in-frame clones, and not every one. The sample contains about 2.4 million clones, 93% of which appear only once. The data derive from a study of shared clonotypes between healthy human individuals. This CDR3 region has 15 residues. Germline V gene sequence: CDR1 LGHNA, CDR2 YSLEER. V lost 4 bases, J lost 4 bases, and 16 bases lay in between. The sequenced sample consisted of naive CD4+ T cells from PBMCs. As for subset: CD45RA+ positively selected. This TCR was recovered from a man younger than 30 in good health. Some clones in this sample may be carry-over from other donors' samples. This chain uses TRBV4-3 with TRBJ1-2; D may be TRBD1 (5 bases). The CDR3 DNA reads as TGCGCCAGCAGCCTCAAACCAGGGTTAGCCTATGGCTACACCTTC. This encodes CASSLKPGLAYGYTF.